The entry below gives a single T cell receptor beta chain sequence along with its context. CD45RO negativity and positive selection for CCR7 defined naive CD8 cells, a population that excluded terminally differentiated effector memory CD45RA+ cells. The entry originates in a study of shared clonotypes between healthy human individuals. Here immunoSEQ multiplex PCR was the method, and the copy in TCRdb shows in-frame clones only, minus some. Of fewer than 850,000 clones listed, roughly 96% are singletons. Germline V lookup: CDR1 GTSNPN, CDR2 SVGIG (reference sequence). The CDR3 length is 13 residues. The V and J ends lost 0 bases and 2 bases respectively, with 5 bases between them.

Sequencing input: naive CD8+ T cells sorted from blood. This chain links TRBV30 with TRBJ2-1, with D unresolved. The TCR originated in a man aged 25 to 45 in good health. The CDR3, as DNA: TGTGCCTGGAGTGTTTCTACCTACAATGAGCAGTTCTTC. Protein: CAWSVSTYNEQFF.